This TCR beta chain was obtained from a study of cytomegalovirus exposure and HLA in healthy donors. Study in general: There were more than 350 genotyped donors. Of these, about 81% fell in the genetic ancestry cluster associated with self-reported Caucasian donors. Study-wide findings and caveats: The study put 150 or so TCR beta chains on its list as cytomegalovirus-associated. TRBV6-2, TRBV6-3 and some other V segments were excluded as indistinguishable.

On this clone itself: Its specificity is unknown.

The primer mix had 60 Vbeta and 13 Jbeta primers. Sequenced by immunoSEQ multiplex PCR; TCRdb stores in-frame clones only, minus some. The sample carries roughly 67,000 clones, about 79% recorded once. CDR1 is SGHRS and CDR2 is YFSETQ in the germline V gene. The CDR3 spans 13 residues. V shed 3 bases and J 2 bases; nucleotides not matched to a gene: 1. This chain uses TRBV5-1 with TRBJ2-5, with TRBD1 matching over 7 bases. Sequenced sample: PBMCs. The receptor was isolated from a man aged 55 to 70 in good health and CMV-seropositive. DNA for the CDR3: TGCGCCAGCAGCTCGACAGGGCAAGAGACCCAGTACTTC. It is translated as CASSSTGQETQYF.